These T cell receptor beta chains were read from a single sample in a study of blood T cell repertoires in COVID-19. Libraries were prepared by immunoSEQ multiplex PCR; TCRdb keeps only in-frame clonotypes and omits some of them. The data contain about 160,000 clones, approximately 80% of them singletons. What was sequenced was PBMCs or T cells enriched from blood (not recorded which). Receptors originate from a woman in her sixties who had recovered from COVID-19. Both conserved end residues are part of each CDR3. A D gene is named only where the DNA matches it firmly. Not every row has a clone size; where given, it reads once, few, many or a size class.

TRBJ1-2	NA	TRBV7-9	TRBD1	CASSLRTGGGYTF	TGTGCCAGCAGCTTAAGGACAGGGGGTGGCTACACCTTC
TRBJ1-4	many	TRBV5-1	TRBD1	CASSKGQLNNEKLFF	TGCGCCAGCAGCAAGGGACAGCTTAATAATGAAAAACTGTTTTTT
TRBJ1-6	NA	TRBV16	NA	CASSQSRVSPLHF	TGTGCCAGCAGCCAATCCAGGGTCTCACCCCTCCACTTT
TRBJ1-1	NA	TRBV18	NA	CASSSDSANTEAFF	TGTGCCAGCTCATCCGACTCCGCGAACACTGAAGCTTTCTTT
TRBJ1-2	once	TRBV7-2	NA	CASSLREYGYTF	TGTGCCAGCAGCTTACGGGAATATGGCTACACCTTC
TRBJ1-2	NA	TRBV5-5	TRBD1	CASSRGTGEGDGYTF	TGTGCCAGCAGCCGAGGGACAGGGGAGGGAGATGGCTACACCTTC
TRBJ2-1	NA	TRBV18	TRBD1	CASSRARTGSSTYNEQFF	TGTGCCAGCTCACGAGCCAGGACAGGTTCCTCCACTTACAATGAGCAGTTCTTC
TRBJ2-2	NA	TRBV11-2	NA	CASSLIYGTSNTGELFF	TGTGCCAGCAGCCTTATCTACGGGACATCAAACACCGGGGAGCTGTTTTTT
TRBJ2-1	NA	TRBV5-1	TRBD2	CASSSGLAGALISYNEQFF	TGCGCCAGCAGCTCTGGACTAGCGGGGGCGCTAATCTCCTACAATGAGCAGTTCTTC
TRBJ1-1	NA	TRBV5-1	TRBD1	CASGQGVGNTEAFF	TGCGCCAGTGGACAGGGGGTAGGGAACACTGAAGCTTTCTTT
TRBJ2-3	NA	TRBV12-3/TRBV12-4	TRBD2	CASSRLASNTQYF	TGTGCCAGCAGCCGACTAGCGTCGAATACGCAGTATTTT
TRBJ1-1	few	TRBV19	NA	CASSIRVGPEAFF	TGTGCCAGTAGTATCCGGGTTGGCCCTGAAGCTTTCTTT
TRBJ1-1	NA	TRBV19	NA	CASSISPGGTEAFF	TGTGCCAGTAGTATAAGTCCGGGGGGCACTGAAGCTTTCTTT
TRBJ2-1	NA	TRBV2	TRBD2	CASSDISGGGYEQFF	TGTGCCAGCAGTGATATTAGCGGGGGGGGCTATGAGCAGTTCTTC
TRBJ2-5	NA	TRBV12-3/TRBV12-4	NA	CASRLAVVETQYF	TGTGCCAGCAGGTTGGCGGTTGTGGAGACCCAGTACTTC
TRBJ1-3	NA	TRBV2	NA	CASSGEAGNTIYF	TGTGCCAGCAGTGGGGAGGCTGGAAACACCATATATTTT
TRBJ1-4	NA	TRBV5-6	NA	CASSSEGSANEKLFF	TGTGCCAGCAGCTCCGAGGGTTCAGCTAATGAAAAACTGTTTTTT
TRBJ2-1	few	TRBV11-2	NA	CASSLDRGNEQFF	TGTGCCAGCAGCTTAGATCGAGGCAATGAGCAGTTCTTC
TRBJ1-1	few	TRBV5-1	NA	CASRATKFSEAFF	TGCGCCAGCAGAGCCACTAAATTCAGTGAAGCTTTCTTT
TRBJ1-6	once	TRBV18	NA	CASSPDSLYNSPLHF	TGTGCCAGCTCACCGGACAGCCTCTATAATTCACCCCTCCACTTT
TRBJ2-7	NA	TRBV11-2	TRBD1	CASSPGQGSYEQYF	TGTGCCAGCAGCCCGGGACAGGGGTCCTACGAGCAGTACTTC
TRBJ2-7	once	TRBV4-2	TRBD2	CASSPRRGGAVYEQYF	TGTGCCAGCAGCCCTCGGCGGGGAGGGGCCGTCTACGAGCAGTACTTC
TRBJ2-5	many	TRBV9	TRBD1	CASSPTATGRETQYF	TGTGCCAGCAGCCCTACAGCGACAGGGAGAGAGACCCAGTACTTC
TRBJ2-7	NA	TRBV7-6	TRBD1	CASSSQGNGEQYF	TGTGCCAGCAGCTCACAGGGGAACGGCGAGCAGTACTTC
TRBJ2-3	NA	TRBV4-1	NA	CASRPAGGTDTQYF	TGCGCCAGCAGGCCAGCGGGCGGCACAGATACGCAGTATTTT
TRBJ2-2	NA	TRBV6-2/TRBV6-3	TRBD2	CASSPGLEGGELFF	TGTGCCAGCAGTCCGGGACTAGAGGGCGGGGAGCTGTTTTTT